Many counts were recorded for the clone carrying this TCR beta chain. Its specificity is not known. The data were taken from a study of HIV-infected patients and healthy controls. Study-level points and caveats: CMV-associated CDR3s mostly grew nonsignificantly during therapy, while HIV-associated CDR3s declined significantly. Significant mean usage differences between HIV-infected patients and controls involved eight alpha and eight beta V genes.

Whole blood was used without fractionation, so all unsorted peripheral T cells were included. Reverse transcription used around 540 ng RNA and constant-region primers for alpha and beta. Alpha and beta chain libraries were made separately by chain-specific third strand synthesis with multiplexing indices. Using its own MiXCR run on the 5' RACE reads, TCRdb lists one record per CDR3 protein. The profile shows more than 10,000 distinct CDR3 sequences, approximately 11% of them singletons. Germline V gene data show CDR1 as MNHEY and CDR2 as SVGAGI. The germline V and J ends were trimmed by 8 bases and 0 bases, with 22 bases remaining between them. The length of the CDR3 is 17 residues.

The TCR sequence derives from an adult in good health. This chain connects TRBV6-5 to TRBJ2-5; D perhaps matches TRBD1 (7 bases). Material: blood. CDR3 nucleotide sequence: TGTGCCAGCGAGGGACTCGGACAGGAGTCGAACCAAGAGACCCAGTACTTC. Translation gives CASEGLGQESNQETQYF.